These 3 T cell receptor beta chains were all obtained from the same sample, sequenced in a study of T cell repertoires in cytomegalovirus infection. Antigens for these TCRs are unknown. TCRdb analysed the reads with MiXCR anew, one entry per CDR3 protein. The sample holds about 280,000 distinct CDR3 sequences, 20% to 25% seen once. The sequencing here drew on cultured PBMCs, taken from culture after CMV antigen stimulation. These receptors came from a human donor in good health (CMV status not recorded). Some clones in this sample may be carry-over from other donors' samples.

J is TRBJ2-5 and V is TRBV29-1; TRBD1 aligns across 9 bases. CDR1 and CDR2 (germline): SQVTM, ANQGSEA. The CDR3 is made up of 12 amino acids. V dropped 6 bases and J dropped 4; count of bases not matched to a gene: 3. CDR3 amino acids: CSVQTGGETQYF. The CDR3, as DNA: TGCAGCGTCCAGACAGGGGGAGAGACCCAGTACTTC.

CDR3 residues: CASSHPAFDSAGELFF. The CDR3 nucleotides are TGTGCCAGCAGTCACCCCGCCTTTGACTCGGCCGGGGAGCTGTTTTTT. V and J are TRBV6-5 and TRBJ2-2, with D unclear. V was pared by 5 bases and J by 6 bases, with 19 bases between. CDR3 length: 16 residues. Germline V CDR1 and CDR2: MNHEY, SVGAGI.

Many counts were recorded for this clonotype. The rearrangement joins TRBV10-3 to TRBJ1-3; TRBD1 matches at 7 bases. With V trimmed by 6 bases and J by 0 bases, 2 bases remained unmatched. Germline V CDR1 and CDR2: ENHRY, SYGVKD. This CDR3 comprises 14 residues. The CDR3 loop is CAIRGTDSGNTIYF. The CDR3 DNA sequence: TGTGCCATCAGGGGGACAGACTCTGGAAACACCATATATTTT.